What follows are 23 T cell receptor beta chains derived from one specimen sequenced in a study of OX40 agonist ivuxolimab in advanced cancers. The assay was immunoSEQ multiplex PCR, and TCRdb's table has in-frame clones only and misses some. Seen here are around 31,000 clones, approximately 91% observed once, and the top ten hold around 39%. This specimen consisted of CD4+ or CD8+ T cells sorted from blood, obtained in a trial of the OX40 agonist ivuxolimab. These receptors were taken from an adult with an advanced solid tumor such as melanoma, head and neck, liver or kidney cancer.

The chain links TRBV28 to TRBJ2-2; tentatively, D is TRBD1 (5 bases). Germline V gene lookup returns CDR1 MDHEN and CDR2 SYDVKM. The V end lost 6 bases, the J end lost 3 bases, and 11 bases lay between the germline ends. This CDR3 is 14 amino acids long. CDR3 protein: CASRWQGDTGELFF. CDR3 in DNA: TGTGCCAGCAGGTGGCAGGGCGACACCGGGGAGCTGTTTTTT.

In its sample, this clone was seen a few times. V is TRBV6-5 and J is TRBJ1-2; possibly TRBD1 for D (6 bases). This CDR3 has 15 amino acids. Germline V CDR1 and CDR2: MNHEY, SVGAGI. Trimming removed 0 bases at V and 4 bases at J, with 12 bases between. CDR3 in amino acids: CASSYSVGHGYGYTF. CDR3 DNA sequence: TGTGCCAGCAGTTACTCGGTGGGACATGGCTATGGCTACACCTTC.

This chain connects TRBV6-5 to TRBJ2-7, with D uncertain. From germline, CDR1 is MNHEY and CDR2 SVGAGI. V was clipped by 6 bases and J by 0 bases, with 12 bases between them. The CDR3 runs 14 residues. The CDR3, as DNA: TGTGCCAGCAGGCGACTGGCGAGCTCCTACGAGCAGTACTTC. Protein: CASRRLASSYEQYF.

The chain combines TRBV4-1 with TRBJ2-7, with D unclear. CDR3 length: 15 residues. Germline CDR1 MGHRA, CDR2 YSYEKL. Trimming pared 0 bases from V and 0 bases from J, leaving 9 bases between. CDR3 sequence (DNA): TGCGCCAGCAGCCAAGAGTACGTCTTCTCCTACGAGCAGTACTTC. Translating gives CASSQEYVFSYEQYF.

The chain has TRBV28 and TRBJ2-5; 11 bases match TRBD2. There are 15 residues in the CDR3. Trimming took 6 bases from V and 2 from J; bases not matched to a gene: 5. The V gene's germline CDR1 is MDHEN and CDR2 SYDVKM. The CDR3 DNA is TGTGCCAGCAGGGAGACTAGCGGGAAGCAAGAGACCCAGTACTTC. It encodes CASRETSGKQETQYF.

CDR3 bases: TGCAGCGTTGTGAACGGACAAGAGACCCAGTACTTC. It translates to CSVVNGQETQYF. This chain uses TRBV29-1 with TRBJ2-5; no definite D call. Germline V CDR1 and CDR2: SQVTM, ANQGSEA. The ends were cut back, 4 bases at V and 2 bases at J, with 8 bases in the middle. The CDR3 is 12 amino acids.

This clone was seen just once. The chain uses TRBV14 and TRBJ2-7, with D perhaps matching TRBD2 (6 bases). Germline CDR1 reads SGHDN; CDR2 reads FVKESK. This CDR3 comprises 12 residues. V dropped 6 bases and J dropped 4 bases, with 10 bases sitting between them. CDR3 in DNA: TGTGCCAGCAGTCGGGACTGGTACGAGCAGTACTTC. Translation gives CASSRDWYEQYF.

The sample holds one count of this clone. This chain connects TRBV6-5 to TRBJ2-3; TRBD1 or TRBD2 may be the D gene (5 bases each). In germline, CDR1 is MNHEY, CDR2 SVGAGI. This CDR3 has 15 residues. Trimming cost V 2 bases and J 6 bases, with 15 bases left between them. The CDR3 DNA follows: TGTGCCAGCAGTTACGGGGGACCCCACGGTGATACGCAGTATTTT. This sequence encodes CASSYGGPHGDTQYF.

V usage is TRBV27 and J usage is TRBJ2-7, with TRBD1 as a possible D gene (5 bases). V lost 8 bases to trimming and J lost 2 bases, with 16 bases between them. This CDR3 contains 14 residues. Germline CDR1 reads MNHEY; CDR2 reads SMNVEV (reference sequence). Written as DNA, the CDR3 is TGTGCCAGCGGTATAAGGGGATGGGCCTACGAGCAGTACTTC. It translates to CASGIRGWAYEQYF.

V and J are TRBV9 and TRBJ2-5, with 12 bases aligning to TRBD1. CDR3 length equals 16 residues. The junction had 9 bases not matched to a gene; V was cut back by 4 bases and J by 5 bases. In germline, CDR1 is SGDLS, CDR2 YYNGEE. CDR3 sequence reads: CASSLQGQGAGETQYF. The CDR3 DNA is TGTGCCAGCAGCTTACAGGGACAGGGGGCGGGTGAGACCCAGTACTTC.

The chain couples TRBV19 to TRBJ2-1; 9 nucleotides line up with TRBD2. The V and J ends lost 10 bases and 4 bases, in that order; junction bases with no gene match: 11. Looked up from germline, CDR1 is LNHDA and CDR2 is SQIVND (reference sequence). There are 15 residues in the CDR3. The CDR3 sequence: CATKARLAEYNEQFF. CDR3 DNA: TGTGCCACGAAGGCCCGACTAGCGGAATACAATGAGCAGTTCTTC.

J is TRBJ2-1 and V is TRBV28; 7 nucleotides match TRBD1. This CDR3 contains 15 residues. Losses at the gene ends were 8 bases for V and 1 base for J; bases not matched to a gene: 8. The V gene's germline CDR1 is MDHEN and CDR2 SYDVKM. The CDR3 nucleotides read TGTGCCAGCCGTAGGGGGCGCCTTTCCTACAATGAGCAGTTCTTC. This gives the protein CASRRGRLSYNEQFF.

V gene TRBV27 combines with J gene TRBJ1-6; no clear D. The CDR3 spans 13 residues. CDR1 is MNHEY and CDR2 is SMNVEV in the germline V gene (reference sequence). The V and J ends lost 2 bases and 10 bases respectively, with 9 bases between them. The CDR3 spells CASSLVVQSPLHF. Here the CDR3 DNA reads TGTGCCAGCAGTTTAGTAGTACAGTCACCCCTCCACTTT.

The rearrangement uses TRBV5-4 and TRBJ2-1; tentative D call: TRBD1 (5 bases). CDR1 and CDR2 from the germline V gene are SGHNT and YYREEE (reference sequence). CDR3 length: 15 amino acids. Trimming shortened V by 2 bases and J by 0 bases, and 9 bases separated the two germline ends. Here the CDR3 reads CASSLRGSSYNEQFF. CDR3 DNA: TGTGCCAGCAGCTTAAGGGGAAGCTCCTACAATGAGCAGTTCTTC.

The J gene is TRBJ2-7, the V gene TRBV9; perhaps D is TRBD1 or TRBD2 (5 bases each). This CDR3 has 12 amino acids. Trimming took off 4 bases at V and 4 bases at J, with 9 bases between the two ends. Germline V gives CDR1 SGDLS, CDR2 YYNGEE. In DNA form, the CDR3 reads TGTGCCAGCAGCCCTGGGGGTTACGAGCAGTACTTC. Protein sequence: CASSPGGYEQYF.

The CDR3 DNA reads TGTGCCAGCAGTGAAAGGGGCTCTCAGTTCTTC. Translated, it gives CASSERGSQFF. V usage is TRBV25-1 and J usage is TRBJ2-1; a weak D match, TRBD1 (5 bases). This CDR3 contains 11 residues. Trimming took off 2 bases at V and 13 bases at J, with 9 bases between the two ends. Germline V lookup: CDR1 MGHDK, CDR2 SYGVNS.

The genes are TRBV27 and TRBJ2-7, with TRBD2 matching over 8 bases. Germline CDR1 MNHEY, CDR2 SMNVEV (reference sequence). V was pared by 6 bases and J by 1 base, with 8 bases of the junction left unmatched. The CDR3 is 15 amino acids. The CDR3 coding sequence is TGTGCCAGCAGACTCCCCACTAGCGGATCCTACGAGCAGTACTTC. Its translation is CASRLPTSGSYEQYF.

The count of this clone is one. CDR3 nucleotide sequence: TGTGCCAGCAGTTTCTGGTCCCAGCCCGGGGAGCTGTTTTTT. This codes for CASSFWSQPGELFF. J is TRBJ2-2 and V is TRBV27; D is unclear. V lost 3 bases, J lost 6 bases, and 11 bases lay in between. The CDR3 loop spans 14 amino acids. Germline values: CDR1 MNHEY, CDR2 SMNVEV (reference sequence).

The V call is TRBV6-5, the J call TRBJ2-7; either TRBD1 or TRBD2 may fit D (6 bases each). Trimming removed 2 bases at V and 3 bases at J, with 14 bases between. The CDR3 runs to 15 residues. Germline lookup yields CDR1 MNHEY and CDR2 SVGAGI. The CDR3 DNA reads TGTGCCAGCAGTTACGAGGCGAGGGGGGACTACGAGCAGTACTTC. Its protein is CASSYEARGDYEQYF.

The chain carries TRBV19 and TRBJ1-1; TRBD1 is a possible D gene (5 bases). This CDR3 is built from 13 residues. Germline CDR1 and CDR2: LNHDA and SQIVND (reference sequence). Trimming removed 6 bases from V and 5 bases from J, with 13 bases in between. CDR3 in amino acids: CASSRAVQTEAFF. The CDR3, as DNA: TGTGCCAGTAGCAGGGCTGTTCAAACTGAAGCTTTCTTT.

This chain joins TRBV6-1 and TRBJ2-7; D tentatively reads TRBD1 or TRBD2 (6 bases each). This CDR3 has 15 amino acids. V was clipped by 2 bases and J by 1 base, with 12 bases between them. Germline CDR1 and CDR2: MNHNS and SASEGT. In DNA form, the CDR3 reads TGTGCCAGCAGTGAAAAGGGGGGAGAGTCCTACGAGCAGTACTTC. This sequence encodes CASSEKGGESYEQYF.

The V gene is TRBV6-1, the J gene TRBJ1-1; unclear D gene. The CDR3 length is 14 residues. V was shortened by 4 bases and J by 1 base, with 10 bases between the two germline ends. CDR1 is MNHNS, CDR2 SASEGT, per germline. Here the CDR3 reads CASSVRAENTEAFF. The CDR3 DNA is TGTGCCAGCAGTGTTCGGGCGGAGAACACTGAAGCTTTCTTT.

The chain has TRBV9 and TRBJ2-7, with 7 bases fitting TRBD1. Germline V gives CDR1 SGDLS, CDR2 YYNGEE. Trimming cost V 3 bases and J 4 bases; bases outside gene matches: 10. This CDR3 has 15 amino acids. The CDR3 here is CASSASDRLGYEQYF. DNA of the CDR3: TGTGCCAGCAGCGCCTCGGACAGGTTGGGGTACGAGCAGTACTTC.